This TCR beta chain was observed in a study of blood T cells in healthy people across ages. Across the whole study: Capture via template switching afforded approximately one barcoded beta molecule per two T cells.

The authors ran a second PCR of about 7 to 12 cycles using a sample-barcoded 5' primer and a J-beta primer mix. TCRdb redid the calling of the 5' RACE reads with MiXCR, one entry per CDR3 protein. The data contain some 900,000 distinct CDR3 sequences, roughly 52% of them singletons. Whole-study findings and limits: Unknown CMV status may confound age-related changes in expanded clones.

Note on this clonotype: Its antigen remains unidentified.

This TCR was recovered from a man younger than 45 in good health. Sequencing was done on a sample of blood.

CDR3 loop: CASSSETGRSYNEQFF. The CDR3 DNA reads as TGTGCCAGCAGTTCAGAAACAGGACGCTCCTACAATGAGCAGTTCTTC. The V call is TRBV6-5, the J call TRBJ2-1; D might be TRBD1 (5 bases). Germline CDR1 MNHEY, CDR2 SVGAGI. There are 16 residues in the CDR3. Trimming cost V 4 bases and J 0 bases, with 13 bases left between them.